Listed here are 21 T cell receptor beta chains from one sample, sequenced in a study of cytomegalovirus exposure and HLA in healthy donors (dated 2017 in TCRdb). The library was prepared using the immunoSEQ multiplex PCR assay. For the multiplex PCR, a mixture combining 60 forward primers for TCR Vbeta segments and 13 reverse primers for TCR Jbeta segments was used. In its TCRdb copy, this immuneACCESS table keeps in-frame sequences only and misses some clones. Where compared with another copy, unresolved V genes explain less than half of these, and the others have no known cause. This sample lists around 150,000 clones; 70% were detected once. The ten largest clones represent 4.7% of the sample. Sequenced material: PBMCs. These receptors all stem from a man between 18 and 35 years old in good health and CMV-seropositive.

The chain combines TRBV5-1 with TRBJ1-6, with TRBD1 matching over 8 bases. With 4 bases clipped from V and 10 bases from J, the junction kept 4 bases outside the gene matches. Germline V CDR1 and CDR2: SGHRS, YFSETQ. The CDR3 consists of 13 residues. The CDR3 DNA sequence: TGCGCCAGCAGCCCGGACAGGGACTCACCCCTCCACTTT. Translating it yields CASSPDRDSPLHF.

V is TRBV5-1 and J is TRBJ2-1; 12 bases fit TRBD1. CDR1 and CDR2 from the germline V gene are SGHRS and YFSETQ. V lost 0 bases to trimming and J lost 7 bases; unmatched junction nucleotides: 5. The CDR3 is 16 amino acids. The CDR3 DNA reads TGCGCCAGCAGCTTGGGGGACAGGGGGCGCGCAAATGAGCAGTTCTTC. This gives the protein CASSLGDRGRANEQFF. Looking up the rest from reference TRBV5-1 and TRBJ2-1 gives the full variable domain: KAGVTQTPRYLIKTRGQQVTLSCSPISGHRSVSWYQQTPGQGLQFLFEYFSETQRNKGNFPGRFSGRQFSNSRSEMNVSTLELGDSALYLCASSLGDRGRANEQFFGPGTRLTVL.

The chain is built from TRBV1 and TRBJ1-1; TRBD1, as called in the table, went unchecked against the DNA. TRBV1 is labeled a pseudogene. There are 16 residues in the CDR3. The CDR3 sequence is CTSSLPGTKGDTEAFF. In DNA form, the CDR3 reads TGCACCAGCAGCCTACCCGGGACAAAGGGGGACACTGAAGCTTTCTTT.

CDR3 protein: CASSWGQGLNTEAFF. CDR3 coding DNA: TGTGCCAGCAGCTGGGGACAGGGGCTAAACACTGAAGCTTTCTTT. The V gene is TRBV11-2, the J gene TRBJ1-1; 10 bases match TRBD1. J gave up 2 bases and V 4 bases, and 4 bases lay outside the gene matches. Per germline, CDR1 SGHAT and CDR2 FQNNGV. This CDR3 spans 15 amino acids.

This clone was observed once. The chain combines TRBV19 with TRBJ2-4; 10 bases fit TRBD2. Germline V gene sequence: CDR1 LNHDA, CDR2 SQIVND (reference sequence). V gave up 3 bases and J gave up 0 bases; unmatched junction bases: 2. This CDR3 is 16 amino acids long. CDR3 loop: CASSISSGGAKNIQYF. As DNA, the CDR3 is TGTGCCAGTAGTATCTCTAGCGGGGGAGCCAAAAACATTCAGTACTTC. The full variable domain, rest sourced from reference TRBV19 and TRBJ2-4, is DGGITQSPKYLFRKEGQNVTLSCEQNLNHDAMYWYRQDPGQGLRLIYYSQIVNDFQKGDIAEGYSVSREKKESFPLTVTSAQKNPTAFYLCASSISSGGAKNIQYFGAGTRLSVL.

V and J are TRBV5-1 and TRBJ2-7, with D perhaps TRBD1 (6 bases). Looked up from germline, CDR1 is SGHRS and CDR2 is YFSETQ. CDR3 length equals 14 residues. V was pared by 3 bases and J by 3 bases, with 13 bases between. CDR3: CASSSGTPGYEQYV. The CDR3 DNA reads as TGCGCCAGCAGCTCCGGGACACCCGGCTACGAGCAGTACGTC.

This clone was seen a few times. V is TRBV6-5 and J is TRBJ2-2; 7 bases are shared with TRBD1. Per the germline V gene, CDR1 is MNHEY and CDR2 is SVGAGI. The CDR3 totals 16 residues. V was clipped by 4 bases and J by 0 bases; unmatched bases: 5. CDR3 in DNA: TGTGCCAGCAGTTCGCGGACAGGATCGAACACCGGGGAGCTGTTTTTT. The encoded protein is CASSSRTGSNTGELFF.

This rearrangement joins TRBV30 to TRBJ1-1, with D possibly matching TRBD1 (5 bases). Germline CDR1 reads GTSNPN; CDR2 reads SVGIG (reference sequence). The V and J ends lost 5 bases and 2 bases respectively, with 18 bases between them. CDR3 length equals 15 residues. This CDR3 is CAWGVSGKRNTEAFF. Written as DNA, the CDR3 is TGTGCCTGGGGAGTTTCAGGGAAGAGAAACACTGAAGCTTTCTTT.

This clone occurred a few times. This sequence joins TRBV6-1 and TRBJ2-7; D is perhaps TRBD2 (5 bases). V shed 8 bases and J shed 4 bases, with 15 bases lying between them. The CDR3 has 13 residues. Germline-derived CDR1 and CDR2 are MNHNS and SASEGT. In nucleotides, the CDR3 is TGTGCCAGCGAGGGTCAGTCCTCTTACGAGCAGTACGTC. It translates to CASEGQSSYEQYV.

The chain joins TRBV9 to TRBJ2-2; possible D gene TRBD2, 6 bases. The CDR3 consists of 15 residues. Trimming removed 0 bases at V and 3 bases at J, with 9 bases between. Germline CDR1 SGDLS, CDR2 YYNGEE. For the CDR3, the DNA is TGTGCCAGCAGCGTAGGCGGGACCGACACCGGGGAGCTGTTTTTT. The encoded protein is CASSVGGTDTGELFF.

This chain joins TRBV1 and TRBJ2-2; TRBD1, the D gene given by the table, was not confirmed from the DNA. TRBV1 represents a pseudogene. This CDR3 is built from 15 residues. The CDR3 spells CTSSHDRGSTGELFF. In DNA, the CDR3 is TGCACCAGCAGCCACGACAGGGGGTCCACCGGGGAGCTGTTTTTT.

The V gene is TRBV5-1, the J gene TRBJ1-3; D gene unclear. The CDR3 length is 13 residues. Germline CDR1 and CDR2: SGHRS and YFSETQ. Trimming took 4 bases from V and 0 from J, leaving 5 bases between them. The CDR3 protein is CASSPFSGNTIYF. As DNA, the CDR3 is TGCGCCAGCAGCCCGTTCTCTGGAAACACCATATATTTT.

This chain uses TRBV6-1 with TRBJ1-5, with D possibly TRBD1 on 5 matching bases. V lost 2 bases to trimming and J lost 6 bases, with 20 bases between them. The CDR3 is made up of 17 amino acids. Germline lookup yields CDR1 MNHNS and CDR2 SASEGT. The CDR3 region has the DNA TGTGCCAGCAGTGAAACAGGCGTGGGATCGGGTTCTCAGCCCCAGCATTTT. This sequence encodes CASSETGVGSGSQPQHF.

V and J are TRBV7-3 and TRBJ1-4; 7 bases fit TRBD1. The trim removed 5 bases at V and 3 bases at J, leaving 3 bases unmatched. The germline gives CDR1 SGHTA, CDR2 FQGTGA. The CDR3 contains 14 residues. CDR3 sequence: CASSQGGPNEKLFF. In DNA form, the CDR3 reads TGTGCCAGCAGCCAGGGGGGACCTAATGAAAAACTGTTTTTT. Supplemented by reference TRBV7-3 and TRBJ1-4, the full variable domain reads GAGVSQTPSNKVTEKGKYVELRCDPISGHTALYWYRQSLGQGPEFLIYFQGTGAADDSGLPNDRFFAVRPEGSVSTLKIQRTERGDSAVYLCASSQGGPNEKLFFGSGTQLSVL.

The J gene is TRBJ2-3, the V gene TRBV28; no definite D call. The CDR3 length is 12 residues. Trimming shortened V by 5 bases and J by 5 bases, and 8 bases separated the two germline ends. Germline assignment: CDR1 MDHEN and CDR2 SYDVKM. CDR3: CASSPLLDTQYF. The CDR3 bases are TGTGCCAGCAGTCCCCTACTAGATACGCAGTATTTT.

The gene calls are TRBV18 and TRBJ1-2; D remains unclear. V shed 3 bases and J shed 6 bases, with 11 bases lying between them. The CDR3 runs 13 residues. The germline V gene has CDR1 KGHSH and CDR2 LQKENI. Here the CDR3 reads CASSPNDADGYTF. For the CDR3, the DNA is TGTGCCAGCTCACCGAACGATGCGGATGGCTACACCTTC.

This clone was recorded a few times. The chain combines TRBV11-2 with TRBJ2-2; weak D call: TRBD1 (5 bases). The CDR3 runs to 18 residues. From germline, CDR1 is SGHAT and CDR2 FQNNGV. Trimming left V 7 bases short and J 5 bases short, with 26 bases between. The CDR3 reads CASNKVRWGKERTGELFF. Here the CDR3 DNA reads TGTGCCAGCAACAAAGTTCGATGGGGCAAAGAAAGGACCGGGGAGCTGTTTTTT.

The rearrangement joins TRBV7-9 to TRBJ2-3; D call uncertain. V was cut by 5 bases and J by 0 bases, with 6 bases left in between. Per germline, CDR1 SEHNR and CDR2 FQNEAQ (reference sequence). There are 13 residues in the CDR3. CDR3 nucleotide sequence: TGTGCCAGCAGCCATTCAAGCACAGATACGCAGTATTTT. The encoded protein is CASSHSSTDTQYF.

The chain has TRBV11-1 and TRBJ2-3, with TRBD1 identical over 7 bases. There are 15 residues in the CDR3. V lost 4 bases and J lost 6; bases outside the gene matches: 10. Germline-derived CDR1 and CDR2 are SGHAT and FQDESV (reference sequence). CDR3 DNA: TGTGCCAGCAGCTCGATGGGACAGAGGACCGATACGCAGTATTTT. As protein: CASSSMGQRTDTQYF.

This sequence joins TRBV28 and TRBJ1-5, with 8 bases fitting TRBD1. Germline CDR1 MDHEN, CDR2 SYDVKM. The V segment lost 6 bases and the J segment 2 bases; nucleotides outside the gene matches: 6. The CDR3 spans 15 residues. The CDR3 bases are TGTGCCAGCAGCGACGCGGACAGGGGCAATCAGCCCCAGCATTTT. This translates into CASSDADRGNQPQHF.

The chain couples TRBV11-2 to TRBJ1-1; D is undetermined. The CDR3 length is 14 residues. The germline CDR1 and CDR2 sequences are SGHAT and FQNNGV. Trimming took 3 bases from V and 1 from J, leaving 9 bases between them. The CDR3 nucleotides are TGTGCCAGCAGCTTGGGCCATGGGAACACTGAAGCTTTCTTT. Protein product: CASSLGHGNTEAFF.